This entry describes one T cell receptor beta chain. As yet, its antigen is unknown. The data are from a study of T cells after yellow fever vaccination. With 10 bases removed from V and 1 base from J, the gap between germline ends came to 22 bases. This CDR3 is built from 16 residues. Per the germline V gene, CDR1 is MNHNS and CDR2 is SASEGT. Study-wide findings and caveats: Reappearance after the booster was observed for most primary-vaccination clones (roughly 97% CD4, over 70% CD8). Repertoires obtained by FACS sorting could include abundant clonotypes that entered as contaminants from the bulk population.

Each CDR3 protein gets one entry after TCRdb re-called the 5' RACE reads with MiXCR. This table holds 620,000 or so distinct CDR3 sequences, 9% to 15% found once. The input for sequencing was PBMCs, taken on the day of the yellow fever booster vaccination. The clonotype comes from a young man who received the YFV17D yellow fever vaccine. The chain uses TRBV6-1 and TRBJ2-5; a weak D match, TRBD2 (5 bases). CDR3 residues: CATSEGMNGFQETQYF. In DNA, the CDR3 is TGTGCCACCTCAGAGGGTATGAATGGGTTCCAAGAGACCCAGTACTTC.